These 20 T cell receptor beta chains came from one sample sequenced in a study of CD8 T cells in ankylosing spondylitis. TCRdb re-called the 5' RACE reads with MiXCR, one entry per CDR3 protein. The table has 25,000 or so distinct CDR3 sequences, approximately 7.9% seen once; the top ten hold around 30%. The sequenced sample was blood. The source of these receptors is a male donor with ankylosing spondylitis or in good health (not recorded which).

This clonotype was observed a handful of times. The CDR3 region is CASRFSGANVLTF. CDR3 DNA: TGTGCCAGTCGTTTCTCTGGGGCCAACGTCCTGACTTTC. This chain connects TRBV28 to TRBJ2-6; D not resolved. The CDR3 is made up of 13 amino acids. The V gene's germline CDR1 is MDHEN and CDR2 SYDVKM. V was trimmed by 9 bases and J by 0 bases, leaving 6 bases between them.

The sample holds a few counts of this clonotype. The V and J genes are TRBV7-3 and TRBJ1-5, with D maybe TRBD1 (6 bases). The CDR3 consists of 17 residues. Trimming removed 0 bases from V and 6 bases from J, with 18 bases in between. The germline V gene encodes CDR1 SGHTA and CDR2 FQGTGA. CDR3: CASSLTSEGGRVQPQHF. The CDR3 DNA is TGTGCCAGCAGCTTAACGTCGGAAGGGGGAAGAGTTCAGCCCCAGCATTTT.

This sequence joins TRBV28 and TRBJ1-5, with unresolved D. The CDR3 contains 15 residues. Trimming removed 4 bases from V and 6 bases from J, with 16 bases in between. Germline V gene data show CDR1 as MDHEN and CDR2 as SYDVKM. CDR3 in amino acids: CASSSARRVSQPQHF. CDR3 nucleotide sequence: TGTGCCAGCAGTTCGGCTCGGCGAGTGAGTCAGCCCCAGCATTTT.

The sample holds a few counts of this clonotype. CDR3 DNA: TGCGCCAGCAGCAGGACGGGACGGAATACGCAGTATTTT. The encoded protein is CASSRTGRNTQYF. This sequence joins TRBV5-1 and TRBJ2-3, with D perhaps TRBD1 or TRBD2 (5 bases each). Germline CDR1 and CDR2: SGHRS and YFSETQ. V lost 4 bases and J 7 bases, leaving 13 bases between the germline ends. The CDR3 is 13 amino acids.

This clonotype was picked up a small number of times. This chain connects TRBV7-2 to TRBJ2-4, with 7 bases lining up with TRBD1. This CDR3 has 16 residues. CDR1 SGHTA and CDR2 FQGNSA come from the germline V gene. V shed 1 base, J shed 4 bases, and the junction held 7 bases outside the gene matches. Here the CDR3 reads CASSLEGGPVKNIQYF. The DNA for the CDR3 is TGTGCCAGCAGCTTAGAAGGGGGCCCGGTAAAAAACATTCAGTACTTC.

This chain connects TRBV10-3 to TRBJ2-7; TRBD1 matches 10 bases. The germline gives CDR1 ENHRY, CDR2 SYGVKD. There are 15 residues in the CDR3. Trimming at V came to 7 bases and at J to 5 bases, leaving 11 bases not matched to a gene. DNA of the CDR3: TGTGCCATCAATAGAGAGGACAGGGGGAAAGACGAGCAGTACTTC. Protein product: CAINREDRGKDEQYF.

This rearrangement joins TRBV5-1 to TRBJ2-2; D unresolved. The ends were cut back, 0 bases at V and 7 bases at J, with 4 bases in the middle. Germline-derived CDR1 and CDR2 are SGHRS and YFSETQ. The CDR3 is made up of 12 amino acids. The CDR3 nucleotides are TGCGCCAGCAGCTTGGAAGGCGGGGAGCTGTTTTTT. Its translation is CASSLEGGELFF.

This chain joins TRBV9 and TRBJ2-2, with unresolved D. V dropped 4 bases and J dropped 0 bases, with 13 bases sitting between them. Germline values: CDR1 SGDLS, CDR2 YYNGEE. CDR3 size: 16 residues. CDR3 DNA sequence: TGTGCCAGCAGCCCCCGCCCCACGTCGAACACCGGGGAGCTGTTTTTT. This codes for CASSPRPTSNTGELFF.

In this sample, this clonotype turned up a few times. The DNA of the CDR3 is TGTGCCAGCAGCATACTAGCCATCCCAGAGACCCAGTACTTC. Its protein is CASSILAIPETQYF. The genes are TRBV7-9 and TRBJ2-5; tentative D call: TRBD2 (6 bases). Germline values: CDR1 SEHNR, CDR2 FQNEAQ (reference sequence). Trimming left V 5 bases short and J 4 bases short, with 14 bases between. This CDR3 has 14 residues.

This sequence joins TRBV27 and TRBJ2-2; D may match TRBD1 or TRBD2 (5 bases each). Between the trimmed V and J ends, which lost 5 bases and 6 bases, there was a span of 7 bases. The CDR3 is made up of 12 amino acids. Germline assignment: CDR1 MNHEY and CDR2 SMNVEV (reference sequence). The chain's CDR3 is CASSRGAGELFF. DNA for the CDR3: TGTGCCAGCAGTCGAGGGGCCGGGGAGCTGTTTTTT.

This clonotype was recorded at least ten times. The chain employs TRBV29-1 and TRBJ1-1; D is possibly TRBD1 (5 bases). The CDR3 consists of 13 residues. V lost 5 bases and J lost 0, with 10 bases in between. CDR1 SQVTM and CDR2 ANQGSEA come from the germline V gene. CDR3 loop: CSVWRQLNTEAFF. Written as DNA, the CDR3 is TGCAGCGTTTGGCGACAGTTGAACACTGAAGCTTTCTTT. The full variable domain, its missing parts supplied by reference TRBV29-1 and TRBJ1-1, is SAVISQKPSRDICQRGTSLTIQCQVDSQVTMMFWYRQQPGQSLTLIATANQGSEATYESGFVIDKFPISRPNLTFSTLTVSNMSPEDSSIYLCSVWRQLNTEAFFGQGTRLTVV.

The V call is TRBV5-4, the J call TRBJ2-1; D might be TRBD2 (5 bases). V dropped 4 bases and J dropped 5 bases, with 10 bases sitting between them. The CDR3 spans 13 residues. The germline V gene has CDR1 SGHNT and CDR2 YYREEE (reference sequence). In DNA, the CDR3 is TGTGCCAGCAGCAGGAGGCAAAACAATGAGCAGTTCTTC. Translating it yields CASSRRQNNEQFF.

The chain joins TRBV14 to TRBJ2-5; TRBD2 might be the D (6 bases). This CDR3 has 16 residues. The germline V gene encodes CDR1 SGHDN and CDR2 FVKESK. V lost 3 bases and J 0 bases, leaving 14 bases between the germline ends. The CDR3 sequence: CASSQTAGPYQETQYF. DNA of the CDR3: TGTGCCAGCAGCCAGACGGCGGGACCGTACCAAGAGACCCAGTACTTC.

The genes are TRBV7-2 and TRBJ2-3, with 8 bases lining up with TRBD1. J gave up 7 bases and V 4 bases, and 13 bases lay outside the gene matches. Germline CDR1 and CDR2: SGHTA and FQGNSA. The CDR3 extends over 16 amino acids. CDR3 bases: TGTGCCAGCAGCTCCGACCTGTCAGGGGGCTCGAATACGCAGTATTTT. Translation: CASSSDLSGGSNTQYF.

The chain is built from TRBV7-3 and TRBJ2-1, with D tentatively TRBD2 (6 bases). V lost 4 bases and J 2 bases, leaving 27 bases between the germline ends. CDR1 and CDR2 (germline): SGHTA, FQGTGA. The CDR3 is 20 residues long. CDR3 in amino acids: CASSSYGLSEIPTTYNEQFF. The CDR3 DNA is TGTGCCAGCAGCTCGTACGGACTAAGCGAGATACCTACTACCTACAATGAGCAGTTCTTC.

The table lists this clonotype with a few counts. The rearrangement uses TRBV20-1 and TRBJ2-1; D possibly uses TRBD1 or TRBD2 (5 bases each). This CDR3 spans 14 amino acids. The V end lost 6 bases, the J end lost 11 bases, and 23 bases lay between the germline ends. CDR1 is DFQATT, CDR2 SNEGSKA, per germline (reference sequence). The CDR3 loop reads CSAWGARRGAKQFF. The CDR3 DNA sequence: TGCAGTGCCTGGGGAGCGAGAAGGGGCGCGAAGCAGTTCTTC.

In this sample, this clonotype turned up many times. This sequence joins TRBV5-6 and TRBJ2-3; D is possibly TRBD2 (6 bases). In germline, CDR1 is SGHDT, CDR2 YYEEEE. The ends were cut back, 2 bases at V and 6 bases at J, with 16 bases in the middle. This CDR3 contains 15 residues. CDR3 nucleotide sequence: TGTGCCAGCAGCTTCCGGGGGACCCTTAGGGATACGCAGTATTTT. Its protein product is CASSFRGTLRDTQYF. Variable domain in full (rest from reference TRBV5-6 and TRBJ2-3): DAGVTQSPTHLIKTRGQQVTLRCSPKSGHDTVSWYQQALGQGPQFIFQYYEEEERQRGNFPDRFSGHQFPNYSSELNVNALLLGDSALYLCASSFRGTLRDTQYFGPGTRLTVL.

This clonotype has just a few counts. V usage is TRBV29-1 and J usage is TRBJ2-1; TRBD2 matches 8 bases. The trim removed 6 bases at V and 6 bases at J, leaving 7 bases unmatched. This CDR3 is 13 amino acids long. Germline V lookup: CDR1 SQVTM, CDR2 ANQGSEA. CDR3 sequence reads: CSVDLAGFNEQFF. The DNA of the CDR3 is TGCAGCGTCGACTTAGCGGGGTTCAATGAGCAGTTCTTC.

The rearrangement links TRBV11-1 to TRBJ2-2; D gene unclear. The CDR3 covers 15 residues. V was trimmed by 5 bases and J by 0 bases, leaving 10 bases between them. CDR1 and CDR2 from the germline V gene are SGHAT and FQDESV (reference sequence). This CDR3 reads CASSPQYSNTGELFF. The CDR3 DNA follows: TGTGCCAGCAGCCCACAGTACTCGAACACCGGGGAGCTGTTTTTT.

This clonotype has at least ten counts. This chain's CDR3 is CASSLNLVGEQFF. The CDR3 DNA sequence: TGCGCCAGCAGCTTAAATCTTGTCGGTGAGCAGTTCTTC. The J gene is TRBJ2-1, the V gene TRBV5-1, with unresolved D. From germline, CDR1 is SGHRS and CDR2 YFSETQ. There are 13 residues in the CDR3. V shed 2 bases and J shed 9 bases, with 12 bases lying between them.